Listed below are T cell receptor beta chains from one sample, sequenced in a study of blood T cell repertoires in COVID-19. Only in-frame clones appear in the TCRdb table, and some are missing; sequencing was by immunoSEQ multiplex PCR. The sample records about 68,000 clones, 90% to 95% being singletons. Input material: peripheral blood. All receptors derive from a man aged 40-50 years with COVID-19, enrolled during active disease. Each CDR3 is given with its conserved first and last residue. Each record gives: clone size, D gene, J gene, V gene, CDR3 protein, CDR3 DNA. D genes are given only for firm matches. A clone size is listed for some rows: how often the clone was seen (once, few, many), or a class if it is expanded.

clone size: .; D gene: .; J gene: TRBJ2-2; V gene: TRBV5-1; CDR3 protein: CASSLDAGVPGELFF; CDR3 DNA: TGCGCCAGCAGCTTGGATGCAGGGGTGCCCGGGGAGCTGTTTTTT
clone size: once; D gene: .; J gene: TRBJ2-7; V gene: TRBV5-1; CDR3 protein: CASSLRRADTYEQYF; CDR3 DNA: TGCGCCAGCAGCTTAAGAAGGGCGGACACCTACGAGCAGTACTTC
clone size: .; D gene: .; J gene: TRBJ1-2; V gene: TRBV7-9; CDR3 protein: CASSLASGAGHGYTF; CDR3 DNA: TGTGCCAGCAGCTTAGCGTCAGGAGCGGGTCATGGCTACACCTTC
clone size: .; D gene: TRBD1; J gene: TRBJ1-1; V gene: TRBV27; CDR3 protein: CASNTGTGTNTEAFF; CDR3 DNA: TGTGCCAGCAATACCGGGACAGGGACGAACACTGAAGCTTTCTTT
clone size: .; D gene: .; J gene: TRBJ2-7; V gene: TRBV15; CDR3 protein: CATSRVFGLFAYEQYF; CDR3 DNA: TGTGCCACCAGCAGAGTCTTTGGCCTCTTCGCCTACGAGCAGTACTTC
clone size: .; D gene: .; J gene: TRBJ1-3; V gene: TRBV19; CDR3 protein: CASSLIPGNTIYF; CDR3 DNA: TGTGCCAGTAGTCTAATCCCTGGAAACACCATATATTTT
clone size: .; D gene: .; J gene: TRBJ2-3; V gene: TRBV6-1; CDR3 protein: CASSDMPTPGADTQYF; CDR3 DNA: TGTGCCAGCAGTGATATGCCCACCCCCGGTGCAGATACGCAGTATTTT
clone size: .; D gene: .; J gene: TRBJ2-7; V gene: TRBV7-9; CDR3 protein: CASSLSGGEQYF; CDR3 DNA: TGTGCCAGCAGCTTATCTGGGGGGGAGCAGTACTTC
clone size: .; D gene: .; J gene: TRBJ1-2; V gene: TRBV6-5; CDR3 protein: CASSYRDSYTF; CDR3 DNA: TGTGCCAGCAGTTACCGGGACAGCTACACCTTC
clone size: .; D gene: .; J gene: TRBJ2-2; V gene: TRBV9; CDR3 protein: CASGTPSPTGELFF; CDR3 DNA: TGTGCCAGCGGCACGCCCTCACCCACCGGGGAGCTGTTTTTT
clone size: .; D gene: TRBD1; J gene: TRBJ1-6; V gene: TRBV9; CDR3 protein: CASSSRTGGNSPLHF; CDR3 DNA: TGTGCCAGCAGCTCTAGGACAGGGGGTAATTCACCCCTCCACTTT
clone size: .; D gene: .; J gene: TRBJ2-2; V gene: TRBV3-1/TRBV3-2; CDR3 protein: CASSQGNSGNTGELFF; CDR3 DNA: TGTGCCAGCAGCCAAGGGAATAGCGGGAACACCGGGGAGCTGTTTTTT
clone size: .; D gene: .; J gene: TRBJ1-2; V gene: TRBV10-2; CDR3 protein: CASRETGGPAGYTF; CDR3 DNA: TGCGCCAGCAGGGAGACAGGAGGGCCCGCCGGCTACACCTTC
clone size: .; D gene: .; J gene: TRBJ2-5; V gene: TRBV4-2; CDR3 protein: CASSRSNVVQETQYF; CDR3 DNA: TGTGCCAGCAGCCGTTCTAACGTCGTCCAAGAGACCCAGTACTTC
clone size: few; D gene: TRBD2; J gene: TRBJ2-3; V gene: TRBV19; CDR3 protein: CASSRLAGTDTQYF; CDR3 DNA: TGTGCCAGTAGTAGACTAGCGGGCACAGATACGCAGTATTTT
clone size: .; D gene: TRBD1; J gene: TRBJ1-3; V gene: TRBV7-9; CDR3 protein: CASSTDRESGNTIYF; CDR3 DNA: TGTGCCAGCAGCACGGACAGGGAGTCTGGAAACACCATATATTTT
clone size: once; D gene: .; J gene: TRBJ2-7; V gene: TRBV11-2; CDR3 protein: CASRARGGRGEQYF; CDR3 DNA: TGTGCCAGCAGGGCGCGTGGGGGGAGAGGCGAGCAGTACTTC
clone size: .; D gene: .; J gene: TRBJ1-1; V gene: TRBV3-1/TRBV3-2; CDR3 protein: CASSQSQGEAFF; CDR3 DNA: TGTGCCAGCAGCCAAAGCCAGGGGGAAGCTTTCTTT
clone size: .; D gene: .; J gene: TRBJ2-3; V gene: TRBV5-1; CDR3 protein: CASSQTGEDTQYF; CDR3 DNA: TGCGCCAGCAGTCAAACAGGCGAAGATACGCAGTATTTT
clone size: .; D gene: TRBD1; J gene: TRBJ2-2; V gene: TRBV3-1/TRBV3-2; CDR3 protein: CASSQGDRPRLFF; CDR3 DNA: TGTGCCAGCAGCCAAGGGGACAGGCCCCGGCTGTTTTTT
clone size: .; D gene: .; J gene: TRBJ2-2; V gene: TRBV5-1; CDR3 protein: CASSLAGGTGELFF; CDR3 DNA: TGCGCCAGCAGCTTGGCGGGTGGCACCGGGGAGCTGTTTTTT
clone size: once; D gene: .; J gene: TRBJ2-5; V gene: TRBV2; CDR3 protein: CASRRGEGETQYF; CDR3 DNA: TGTGCCAGCAGGAGGGGGGAGGGAGAGACCCAGTACTTC
clone size: .; D gene: .; J gene: TRBJ2-5; V gene: TRBV7-7; CDR3 protein: CASSLAGGTQYF; CDR3 DNA: TGTGCCAGCAGCTTAGCAGGGGGGACCCAGTACTTC
clone size: .; D gene: TRBD1; J gene: TRBJ1-1; V gene: TRBV28; CDR3 protein: CASSSHPGQGNTEAFF; CDR3 DNA: TGTGCCAGCAGTTCACACCCGGGACAGGGGAACACTGAAGCTTTCTTT
clone size: .; D gene: TRBD1; J gene: TRBJ1-1; V gene: TRBV2; CDR3 protein: CASSGQGAGDTEAFF; CDR3 DNA: TGTGCCAGCAGTGGTCAGGGGGCTGGGGACACTGAAGCTTTCTTT
clone size: .; D gene: .; J gene: TRBJ2-7; V gene: TRBV6-5; CDR3 protein: CASTYDRSLREQYF; CDR3 DNA: TGTGCCAGCACCTATGACAGATCCCTCAGGGAGCAGTACTTC
clone size: .; D gene: .; J gene: TRBJ2-7; V gene: TRBV5-6; CDR3 protein: CASSFLQGFYEQYF; CDR3 DNA: TGTGCCAGCAGCTTCTTACAGGGTTTCTACGAGCAGTACTTC